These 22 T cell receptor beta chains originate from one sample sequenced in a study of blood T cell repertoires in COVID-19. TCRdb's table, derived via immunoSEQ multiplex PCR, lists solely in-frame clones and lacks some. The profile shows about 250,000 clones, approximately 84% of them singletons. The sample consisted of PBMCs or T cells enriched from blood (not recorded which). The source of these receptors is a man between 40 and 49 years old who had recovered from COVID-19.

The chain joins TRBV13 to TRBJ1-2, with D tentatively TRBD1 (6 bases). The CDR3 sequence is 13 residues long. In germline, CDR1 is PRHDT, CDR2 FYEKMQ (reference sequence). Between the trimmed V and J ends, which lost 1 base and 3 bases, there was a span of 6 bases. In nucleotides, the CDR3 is TGTGCCAGCAGCTTAGACAGGGACTATGGCTACACCTTC. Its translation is CASSLDRDYGYTF.

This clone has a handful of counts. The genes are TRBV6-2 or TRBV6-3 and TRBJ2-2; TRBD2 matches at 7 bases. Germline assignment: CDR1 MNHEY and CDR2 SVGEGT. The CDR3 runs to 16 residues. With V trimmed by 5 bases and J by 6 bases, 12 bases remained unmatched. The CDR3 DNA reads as TGTGCCAGCAGTCCGGGTTCTCGGGGGGTCGCCGGGGAGCTGTTTTTT. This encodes CASSPGSRGVAGELFF.

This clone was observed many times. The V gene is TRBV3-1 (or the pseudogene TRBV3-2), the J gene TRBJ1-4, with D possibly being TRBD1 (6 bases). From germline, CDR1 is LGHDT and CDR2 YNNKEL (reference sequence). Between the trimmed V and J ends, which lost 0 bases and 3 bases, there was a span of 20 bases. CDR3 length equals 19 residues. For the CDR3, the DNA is TGTGCCAGCAGCCAAGATCCCCCTCCCTACAGGGCGCCTAATGAAAAACTGTTTTTT. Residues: CASSQDPPPYRAPNEKLFF.

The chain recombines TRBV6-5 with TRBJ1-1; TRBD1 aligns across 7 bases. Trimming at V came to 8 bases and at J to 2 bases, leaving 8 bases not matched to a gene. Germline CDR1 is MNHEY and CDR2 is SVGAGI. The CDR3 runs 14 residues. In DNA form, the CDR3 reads TGTGCCAGCGACTCCGGGACAGCAAACACTGAAGCTTTCTTT. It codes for CASDSGTANTEAFF.

The CDR3 nucleotides are TGTGCCAGCAGGCCGGGACAGGGATTCTCTGGGGCCAACGTCCTGACTTTC. Protein product: CASRPGQGFSGANVLTF. J is TRBJ2-6 and V is TRBV27; 9 bases align to TRBD1. The CDR3 spans 17 residues. J was trimmed by 0 bases and V by 6 bases; bases with no gene match: 6. Germline lookup yields CDR1 MNHEY and CDR2 SMNVEV (reference sequence).

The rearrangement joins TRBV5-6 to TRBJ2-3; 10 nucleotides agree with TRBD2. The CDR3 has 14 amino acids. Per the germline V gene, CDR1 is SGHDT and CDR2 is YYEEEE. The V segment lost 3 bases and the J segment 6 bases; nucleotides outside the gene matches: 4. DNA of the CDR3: TGTGCCAGCAGCTCCCTAGCGGGGGTGGATACGCAGTATTTT. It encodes CASSSLAGVDTQYF.

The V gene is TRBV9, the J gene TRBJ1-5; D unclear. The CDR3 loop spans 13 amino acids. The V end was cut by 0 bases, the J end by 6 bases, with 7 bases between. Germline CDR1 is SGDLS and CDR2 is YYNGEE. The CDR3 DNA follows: TGTGCCAGCAGCGTAGACTTATTTCAGCCCCAGCATTTT. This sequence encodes CASSVDLFQPQHF. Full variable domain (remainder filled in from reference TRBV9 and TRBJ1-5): DSGVTQTPKHLITATGQRVTLRCSPRSGDLSVYWYQQSLDQGLQFLIQYYNGEERAKGNILERFSAQQFPDLHSELNLSSLELGDSALYFCASSVDLFQPQHFGDGTRLSIL.

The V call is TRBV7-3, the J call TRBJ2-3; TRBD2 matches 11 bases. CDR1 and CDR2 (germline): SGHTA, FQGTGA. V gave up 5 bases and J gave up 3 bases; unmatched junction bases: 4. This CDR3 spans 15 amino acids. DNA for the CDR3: TGTGCCAGCAGCGTAGCGGGGGGGCGAACAGATACGCAGTATTTT. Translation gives CASSVAGGRTDTQYF.

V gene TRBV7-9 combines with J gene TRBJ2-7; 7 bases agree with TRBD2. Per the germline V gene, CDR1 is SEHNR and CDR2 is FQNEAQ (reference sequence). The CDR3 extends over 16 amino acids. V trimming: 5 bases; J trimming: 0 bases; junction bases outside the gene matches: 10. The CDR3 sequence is CASSPPGGGSSYEQYF. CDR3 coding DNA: TGTGCCAGCAGCCCCCCTGGGGGGGGTAGCTCCTACGAGCAGTACTTC.

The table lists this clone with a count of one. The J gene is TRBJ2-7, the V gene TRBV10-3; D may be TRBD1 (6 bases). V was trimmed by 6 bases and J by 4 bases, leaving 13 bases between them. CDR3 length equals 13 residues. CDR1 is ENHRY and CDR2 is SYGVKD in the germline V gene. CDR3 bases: TGTGCCATCAGGCCGGGACAAAAATACGAGCAGTACTTC. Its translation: CAIRPGQKYEQYF.

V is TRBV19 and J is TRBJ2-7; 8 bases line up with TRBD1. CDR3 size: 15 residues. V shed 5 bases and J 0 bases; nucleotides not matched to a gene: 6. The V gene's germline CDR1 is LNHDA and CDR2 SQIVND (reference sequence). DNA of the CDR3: TGTGCCAGTAGTTCCTCGGACAGGGTCTCCTACGAGCAGTACTTC. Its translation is CASSSSDRVSYEQYF.

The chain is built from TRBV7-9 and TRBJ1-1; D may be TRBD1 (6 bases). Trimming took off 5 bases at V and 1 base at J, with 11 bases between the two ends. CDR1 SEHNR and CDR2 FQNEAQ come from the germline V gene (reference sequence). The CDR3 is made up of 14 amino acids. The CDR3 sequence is CASSDSTGNTEAFF. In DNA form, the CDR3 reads TGTGCCAGCAGCGACTCGACAGGGAACACTGAAGCTTTCTTT.

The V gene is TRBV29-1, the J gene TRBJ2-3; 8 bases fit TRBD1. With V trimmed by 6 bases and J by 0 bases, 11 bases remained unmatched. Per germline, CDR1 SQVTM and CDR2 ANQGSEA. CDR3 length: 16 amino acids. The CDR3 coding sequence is TGCAGCGTCCAAGGGTCAGGGGGCTATAGCACAGATACGCAGTATTTT. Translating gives CSVQGSGGYSTDTQYF.

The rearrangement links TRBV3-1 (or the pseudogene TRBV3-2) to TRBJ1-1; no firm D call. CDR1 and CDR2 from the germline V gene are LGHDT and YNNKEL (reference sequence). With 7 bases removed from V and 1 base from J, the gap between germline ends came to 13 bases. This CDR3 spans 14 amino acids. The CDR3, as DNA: TGTGCCAGCACCCTAACGAGGCGGAACACTGAAGCTTTCTTT. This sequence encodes CASTLTRRNTEAFF.

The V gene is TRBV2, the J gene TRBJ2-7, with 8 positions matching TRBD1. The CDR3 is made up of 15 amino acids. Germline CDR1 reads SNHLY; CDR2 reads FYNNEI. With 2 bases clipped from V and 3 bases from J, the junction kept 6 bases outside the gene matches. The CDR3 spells CASSEFQGAFYEQYF. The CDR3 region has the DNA TGTGCCAGCAGTGAATTTCAGGGGGCCTTCTACGAGCAGTACTTC.

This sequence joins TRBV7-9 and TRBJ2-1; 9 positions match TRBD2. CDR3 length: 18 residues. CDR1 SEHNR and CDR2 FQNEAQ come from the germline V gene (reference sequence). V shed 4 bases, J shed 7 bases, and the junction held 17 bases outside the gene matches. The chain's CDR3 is CASSSLRFSGSGPNEQFF. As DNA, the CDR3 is TGTGCCAGCAGCTCGTTACGTTTTAGCGGGAGCGGGCCGAATGAGCAGTTCTTC.

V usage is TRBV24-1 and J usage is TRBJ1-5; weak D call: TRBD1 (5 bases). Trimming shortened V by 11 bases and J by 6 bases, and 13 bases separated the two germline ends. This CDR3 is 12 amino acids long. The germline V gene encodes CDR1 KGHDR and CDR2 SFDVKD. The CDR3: CAISPGGQPQHF. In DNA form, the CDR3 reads TGTGCCATCTCACCGGGGGGTCAGCCCCAGCATTTT.

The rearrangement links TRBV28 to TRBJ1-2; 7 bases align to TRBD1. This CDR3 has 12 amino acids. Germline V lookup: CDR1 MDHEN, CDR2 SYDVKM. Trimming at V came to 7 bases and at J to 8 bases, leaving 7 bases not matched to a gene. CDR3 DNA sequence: TGTGCCAGCACCCTCGACAGGGACGGCTACACCTTC. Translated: CASTLDRDGYTF.

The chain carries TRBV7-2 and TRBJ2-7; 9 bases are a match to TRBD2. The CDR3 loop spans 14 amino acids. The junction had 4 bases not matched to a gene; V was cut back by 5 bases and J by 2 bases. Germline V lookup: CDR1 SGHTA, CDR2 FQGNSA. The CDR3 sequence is CASSPTSGTYEQYF. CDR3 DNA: TGTGCCAGCAGCCCGACTAGCGGAACCTACGAGCAGTACTTC. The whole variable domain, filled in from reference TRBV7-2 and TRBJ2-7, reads GAGVSQSPSNKVTEKGKDVELRCDPISGHTALYWYRQSLGQGLEFLIYFQGNSAPDKSGLPSDRFSAERTGGSVSTLTIQRTQQEDSAVYLCASSPTSGTYEQYFGPGTRLTVT.

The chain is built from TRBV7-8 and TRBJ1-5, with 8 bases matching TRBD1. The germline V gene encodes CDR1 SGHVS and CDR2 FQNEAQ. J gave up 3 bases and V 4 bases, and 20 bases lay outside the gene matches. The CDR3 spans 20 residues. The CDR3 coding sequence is TGTGCCAGCAGCTCCGGAGGAGGGATGGTCAGGGGGCAAGTCAATCAGCCCCAGCATTTT. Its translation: CASSSGGGMVRGQVNQPQHF.

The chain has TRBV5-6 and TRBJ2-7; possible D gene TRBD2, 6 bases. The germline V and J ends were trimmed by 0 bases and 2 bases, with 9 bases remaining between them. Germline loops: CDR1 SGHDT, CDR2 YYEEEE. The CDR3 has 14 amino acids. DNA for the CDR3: TGTGCCAGCAGCTTGGCCGGGGGACCCTACGAGCAGTACTTC. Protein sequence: CASSLAGGPYEQYF.

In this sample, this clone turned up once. The CDR3 loop reads CATSDFPGISGELFF. In nucleotides, the CDR3 is TGTGCCACCAGTGATTTCCCAGGGATTTCCGGGGAGCTGTTTTTT. The chain joins TRBV24-1 to TRBJ2-2, with D possibly TRBD1 on 5 matching bases. Trimming removed 1 base at V and 6 bases at J, with 11 bases between. The germline V gene encodes CDR1 KGHDR and CDR2 SFDVKD. The CDR3 is 15 residues long.